The clone carrying this T cell receptor (beta chain) is classed as medium-sized. The antigen remains unidentified. Per germline, CDR1 SGHTA and CDR2 FQGNSA. This CDR3 is 14 amino acids long. Trimming took off 1 base at V and 7 bases at J, with 8 bases between the two ends. Original analysis: CDR3 differences across clinicopathological groups were used to build a distant-metastasis classifier for papillary thyroid cancer. MiXCR reprocessed the PCR reads for TCRdb. TCRdb assigned the V and J calls; the authors' analysis was not used. The sample lists about 21,000 clones, around a third occurring once. This entry comes from a study of metastatic and nonmetastatic thyroid tumors. The overall study: Across blood and tumor or nodule tissue, repertoires from malignant and benign thyroid patients were compared with one another.

The entire patient cohort was treatment-naive prior to thyroid surgery. Overall study findings and caveats: Across blood and tumor, TCR beta diversity in malignant thyroid tumors was reportedly significantly higher than in benign nodules.

The genes are TRBV7-2 and TRBJ1-6; D unresolved. The specimen sequenced was blood. The TCR sequence derives from a female donor with papillary thyroid cancer or a benign thyroid nodule (not recorded which). Some clones in this sample may be carry-over from other donors' samples. CDR3 residues: CASSLGVGNSPLHF. In DNA form, the CDR3 reads TGTGCCAGCAGCTTAGGGGTGGGGAATTCACCCCTCCACTTT.